This record covers a single T cell receptor beta chain. Its specific antigen is unknown. An end of the junction does not agree with germline; a read error may underlie this. This sample was included in a study of glioma-infiltrating T cells (dated by TCRdb to between 2015 and 2016). As for the study more broadly: Glioma tissue, non-neoplastic brain tissue and matched peripheral blood mononuclear cells were used as sources from which TCR alpha- and beta-chain repertoires were sequenced. To measure divergence between tissue and blood T-cell populations, each tissue-infiltrating repertoire was compared with the peripheral blood repertoire of the same patient. Three low-grade glioma patients, seven to nine primary glioblastoma patients, and three non-glioma patients who contributed non-neoplastic brain tissue made up the paired cohort. The paper's findings and limits, for the study overall: VJ-independent divergence between tissue and blood was found to be below expectation in non-neoplastic patients but above expectation in all gliomas, particularly low-grade gliomas. Group comparisons were based on small numbers of patients: three non-neoplastic, three low-grade glioma and several glioblastoma patients. Tissue and blood shared very few CDR3 sequences, a result attributed to high CDR3 diversity and limited sampling.

TCR alpha and beta CDR3 regions were amplified with the iRepertoire nested amplicon-rescue multiplex PCR (arm-PCR) platform from RNA. The input for one-step reverse transcription and amplification was roughly 90-450 ng of either tissue mRNA or PBMC total RNA. Following bead purification, Illumina adapters were added by a secondary multiplex PCR, and the libraries were gel-purified between 200 and 400 bp. Demultiplexing relied on internal 6-nucleotide barcodes carried by the libraries. Sequencing of the libraries was done on an Illumina MiSeq using 2x220 or 2x250 nucleotide paired-end reads. The study's own analysis went as follows. Paired reads were merged with FLASH 1.2.11 and aligned to the GRCh37 human genome with BWA-MEM before extracting TRA and TRB reads. V and J assignment used an IMGT-derived reference of cassette sequences and CDR3 motifs that included pseudogenes. Reads were translated in three frames, and productive CDR3s were defined as those with a C...FGXG motif and no stop codons. A clonotype was defined as a unique combination of a V-J cassette pair and a CDR3 amino acid sequence. Reads were filtered by Hamming distance, thresholded by each sample's sequence error rate in mapped regions. Through fastp at Q25 and MiXCR, TCRdb rebuilt clones from the public reads, retaining in-frame beta chains. Every entry covers one CDR3 protein and lists the most common genes and DNA from its rows. Clone size and V and J calls follow TCRdb, not the original study. This sample is represented by about 140,000 distinct CDR3 sequences; about 39% of them were singletons. About a fifth of the sample goes to the ten largest clones.

Measured from the cysteine to the phenylalanine, the CDR3 is 14 residues long. Solely the CDR3 DNA is kept, with 42 bases framed from the first base. Taken from the germline V gene, the CDR1 and CDR2 loops are SNHLY and FYNNEI. This sequence originates from a human donor with low-grade glioma or glioblastoma, undergoing nonglioma brain surgery, or in good health (not recorded which). This receptor chain uses TRBV2 and TRBJ1-1, with TRBD1 perhaps the D gene, on 5 matching bases. Source material: glioma tissue, nonneoplastic brain tissue, or PBMCs (not recorded which). The CDR3 region: CDSSSREGNTEAFF. The nucleotides are TGTGACAGCAGTTCCAGGGAGGGGAACACTGAAGCTTTCTTT.